Each of the 2 T cell receptor beta chains below was sequenced from the same sample in a study of beta chain features in type 1 diabetes. Expressed TCRB transcripts were sequenced after all isolated RNA was converted to cDNA. The repertoire was sequenced with immunoSEQ multiplex PCR; TCRdb's copy has only in-frame clones and lacks some. The data contain about 140,000 clones, approximately 9.8% of them singletons. Sequencing input: central memory CD4+ T cells from blood. These receptors came from a woman in her 40s in good health.

This clone was picked up a small number of times. The chain joins TRBV5-4 to TRBJ2-7; possible D gene TRBD1, 5 bases. The germline V and J ends were trimmed by 5 bases and 6 bases, with 24 bases remaining between them. Germline CDR1 reads SGHNT; CDR2 reads YYREEE (reference sequence). The CDR3 contains 16 residues. The CDR3 region is CASSLGSQGTGFEQYF. CDR3 nucleotides: TGTGCCAGCAGTCTGGGGTCCCAGGGTACCGGATTCGAGCAGTACTTC.

The V and J genes are TRBV2 and TRBJ2-5; 9 bases are a match to TRBD1. CDR1 SNHLY and CDR2 FYNNEI come from the germline V gene. This CDR3 contains 13 residues. With V trimmed by 6 bases and J by 4 bases, 3 bases remained unmatched. The CDR3 DNA sequence: TGTGCCAGCAGGGCGGACAGGGGAGAGACCCAGTACTTC. Its protein product is CASRADRGETQYF.